The source of this TCR beta chain is a study of shared clonotypes between healthy human individuals. Overall study findings and caveats: A limitation of the genetic and exposure-history diversity represented arose from few donors.

Comment on this clone: Its antigen is not identified.

The germline V gene has CDR1 KGHSH and CDR2 LQKENI. V was clipped by 4 bases and J by 0 bases, with 13 bases between them. The CDR3 totals 16 residues. The authors distributed each subset's genomic DNA evenly over several immunoSEQ plates. Using immunoSEQ multiplex PCR, the repertoire was profiled, and TCRdb retains in-frame clones only, with some absent. The sample lists about half a million clones, 65% to 85% occurring once. The rearrangement uses TRBV18 and TRBJ1-3; weak D call: TRBD1 (6 bases). The sequenced material came from PBMCs. The sequence was obtained from a woman between 40 and 50 years old in good health. Some clones in this sample may be carry-over from other donors' samples. This CDR3 reads CASSLLPQGSGNTIYF. The CDR3 bases are TGTGCCAGCTCACTACTCCCACAGGGCTCTGGAAACACCATATATTTT.